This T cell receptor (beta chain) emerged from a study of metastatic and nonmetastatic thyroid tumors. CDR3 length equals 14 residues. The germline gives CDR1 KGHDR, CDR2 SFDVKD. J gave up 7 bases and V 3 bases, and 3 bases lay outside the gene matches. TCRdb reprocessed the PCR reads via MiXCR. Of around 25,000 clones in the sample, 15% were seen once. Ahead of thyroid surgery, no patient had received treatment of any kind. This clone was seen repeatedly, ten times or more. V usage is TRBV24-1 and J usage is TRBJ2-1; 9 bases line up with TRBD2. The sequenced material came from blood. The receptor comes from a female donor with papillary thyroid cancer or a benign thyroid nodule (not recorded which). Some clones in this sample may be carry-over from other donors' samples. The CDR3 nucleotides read TGTGCCACCAGTGATCTTAGCGGGAGTAATGAGCAGTTCTTC. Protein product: CATSDLSGSNEQFF.